The subject of this entry is one T cell receptor (beta chain). Antigen: not known. Repertoires were generated with immunoSEQ multiplex PCR, while TCRdb's copy carries only in-frame clones and drops some. Among roughly 41,000 clones listed, around two thirds were seen once. The sample is drawn from a study of PD-1 blockade in classical Hodgkin lymphoma. Notes on the study in general: Anyone who began nivolumab under 1 year after ASCT was excluded. Newly diagnosed patients were said to have less baseline TCR diversity than healthy donors did.

Noted time point: cycle 4 day 1 (C4D1), after 6 weeks of nivolumab. There was relapse after autologous stem cell transplantation in every patient, and there was variation in brentuximab vedotin exposure. Per germline, CDR1 SGHVS and CDR2 FNYEAQ. V was trimmed by 0 bases and J by 3 bases, leaving 6 bases between them. CDR3 length equals 13 residues. This chain connects TRBV7-6 to TRBJ2-7, with D unresolved. The specimen was peripheral blood mononuclear cells (PBMCs), collected before the fourth cycle of nivolumab. The source is a human donor with classical Hodgkin lymphoma. The CDR3 nucleotides read TGTGCCAGCAGCTTAGCGGCCGGCTACGAGCAGTACTTC. Its protein is CASSLAAGYEQYF.